This section outlines one T cell receptor (beta chain) sequence together with its context. The CDR3 consists of 12 residues. CDR1 is SGHTA, CDR2 FQGNSA, per germline. V was clipped by 6 bases and J by 0 bases, with 3 bases between them. Seattle participants joined during active infection and were tracked over time. These data belong to a study of blood T cell repertoires in COVID-19. Across the study: Nucleic acid was either cDNA or gDNA, and it came from T cells, B-cell-depleted T cells, or PBMCs.

Study processing details: Reference gene primer amplification gave estimated nucleated cell counts. TCRdb's table, derived via immunoSEQ multiplex PCR, lists solely in-frame clones and lacks some. The DNA was the basis for D and trimming; V, J and clone size are from that table. The data hold about 57,000 clones, with around 87% observed a single time. The sample was peripheral blood. The chain is built from TRBV7-2 and TRBJ2-4; D unclear. The clonotype originates from a woman aged 80 or older with COVID-19, enrolled during active disease. CDR3 nucleotide sequence: TGTGCCAGCAGTCAAGCCAAAAACATTCAGTACTTC. Translated, it gives CASSQAKNIQYF.